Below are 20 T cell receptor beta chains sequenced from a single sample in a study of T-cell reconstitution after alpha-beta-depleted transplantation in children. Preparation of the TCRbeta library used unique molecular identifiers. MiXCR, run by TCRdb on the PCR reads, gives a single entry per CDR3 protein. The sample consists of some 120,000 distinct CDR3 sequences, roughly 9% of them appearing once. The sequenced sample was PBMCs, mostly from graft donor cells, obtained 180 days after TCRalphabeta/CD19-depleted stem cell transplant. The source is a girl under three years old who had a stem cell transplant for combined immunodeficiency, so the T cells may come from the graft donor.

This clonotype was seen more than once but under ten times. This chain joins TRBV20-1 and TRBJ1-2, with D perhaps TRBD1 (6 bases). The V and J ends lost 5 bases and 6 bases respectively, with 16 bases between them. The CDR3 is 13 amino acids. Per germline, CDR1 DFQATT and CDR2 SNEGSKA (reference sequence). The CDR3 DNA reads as TGCAGTGCTTTAAGTGAGGGGGTCCATGGCTACACCTTC. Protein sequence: CSALSEGVHGYTF.

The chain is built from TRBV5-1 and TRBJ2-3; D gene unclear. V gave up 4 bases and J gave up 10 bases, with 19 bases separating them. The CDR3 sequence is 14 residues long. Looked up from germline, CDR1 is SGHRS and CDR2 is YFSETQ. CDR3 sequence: CASSPTTKGEAQYF. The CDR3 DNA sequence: TGCGCCAGCAGCCCGACGACCAAGGGTGAGGCGCAGTATTTT. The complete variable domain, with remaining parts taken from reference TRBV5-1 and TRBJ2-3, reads KAGVTQTPRYLIKTRGQQVTLSCSPISGHRSVSWYQQTPGQGLQFLFEYFSETQRNKGNFPGRFSGRQFSNSRSEMNVSTLELGDSALYLCASSPTTKGEAQYFGPGTRLTVL.

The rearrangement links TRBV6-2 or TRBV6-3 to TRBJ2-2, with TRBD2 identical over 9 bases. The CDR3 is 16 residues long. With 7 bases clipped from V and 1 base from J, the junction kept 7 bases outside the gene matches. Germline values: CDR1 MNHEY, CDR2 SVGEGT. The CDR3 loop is CASTTLAGVNTGELFF. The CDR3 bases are TGTGCCAGCACTACCTTAGCGGGAGTGAACACCGGGGAGCTGTTTTTT.

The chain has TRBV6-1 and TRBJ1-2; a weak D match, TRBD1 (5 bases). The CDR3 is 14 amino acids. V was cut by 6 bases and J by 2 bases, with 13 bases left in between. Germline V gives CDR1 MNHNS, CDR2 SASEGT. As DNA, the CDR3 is TGTGCCAGCAGCACCGGGACGCTCAACTATGGCTACACCTTC. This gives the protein CASSTGTLNYGYTF.

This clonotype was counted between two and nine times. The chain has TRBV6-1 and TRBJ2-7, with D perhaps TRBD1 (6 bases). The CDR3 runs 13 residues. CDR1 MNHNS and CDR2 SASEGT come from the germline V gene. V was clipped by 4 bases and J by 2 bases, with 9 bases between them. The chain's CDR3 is CASSGGTTYEQYF. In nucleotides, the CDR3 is TGTGCCAGCAGTGGTGGGACAACCTACGAGCAGTACTTC.

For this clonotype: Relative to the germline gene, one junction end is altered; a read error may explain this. CDR3 sequence reads: CAGSFLIVSSTDTQYF. In DNA form, the CDR3 reads TGTGCCGGCAGCTTTCTGATAGTGAGTAGCACAGATACGCAGTATTTT. V gene TRBV13 combines with J gene TRBJ2-3; no clear D. Germline V gene sequence: CDR1 PRHDT, CDR2 FYEKMQ (reference sequence). The CDR3 covers 16 residues. The complete variable domain, with remaining parts taken from reference TRBV13 and TRBJ2-3, reads AAGVIQSPRHLIKEKRETATLKCYPIPRHDTVYWYQQGPGQDPQFLISFYEKMQSDKGSIPDRFSAQQFSDYHSELNMSSLELGDSALYFCAGSFLIVSSTDTQYFGPGTRLTVL.

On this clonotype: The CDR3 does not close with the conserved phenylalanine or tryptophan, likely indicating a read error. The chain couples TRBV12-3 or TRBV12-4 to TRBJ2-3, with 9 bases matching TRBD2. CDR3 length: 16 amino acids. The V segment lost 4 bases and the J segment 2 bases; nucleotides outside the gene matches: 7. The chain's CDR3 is CASSSTSGESTDTQYS. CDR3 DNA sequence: TGTGCCAGCAGTTCGACTAGCGGTGAATCCACAGATACGCAGTATTCT.

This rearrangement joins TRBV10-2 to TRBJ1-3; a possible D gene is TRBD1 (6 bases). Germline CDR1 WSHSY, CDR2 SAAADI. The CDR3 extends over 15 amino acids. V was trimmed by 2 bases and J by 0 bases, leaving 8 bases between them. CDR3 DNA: TGCGCCAGCAGTGAGCAGGGGATCTCTGGAAACACCATATATTTT. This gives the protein CASSEQGISGNTIYF.

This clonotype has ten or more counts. CDR3 sequence (DNA): TGTGCCAGCAGCTCAGGGATAAGCCACAATGAGCAGTTCTTC. Translating it yields CASSSGISHNEQFF. The rearrangement uses TRBV7-2 and TRBJ2-1; possibly TRBD1 for D (5 bases). V was trimmed by 4 bases and J by 5 bases, leaving 12 bases between them. This CDR3 has 14 residues. Per germline, CDR1 SGHTA and CDR2 FQGNSA.

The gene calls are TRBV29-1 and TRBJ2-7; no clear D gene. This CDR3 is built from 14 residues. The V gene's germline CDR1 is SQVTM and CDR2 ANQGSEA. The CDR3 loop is CTPDVLGRFHEQYF. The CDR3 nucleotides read TGCACCCCCGATGTGTTGGGCCGATTCCACGAGCAGTACTTC.

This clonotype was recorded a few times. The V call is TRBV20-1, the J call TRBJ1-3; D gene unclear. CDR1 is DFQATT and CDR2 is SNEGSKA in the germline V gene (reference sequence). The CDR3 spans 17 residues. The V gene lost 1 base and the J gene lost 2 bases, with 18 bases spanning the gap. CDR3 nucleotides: TGCAGTGCTAGAGGGGCGGCGGTCGAACGGGCTGGAAACACCATATATTTT. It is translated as CSARGAAVERAGNTIYF.

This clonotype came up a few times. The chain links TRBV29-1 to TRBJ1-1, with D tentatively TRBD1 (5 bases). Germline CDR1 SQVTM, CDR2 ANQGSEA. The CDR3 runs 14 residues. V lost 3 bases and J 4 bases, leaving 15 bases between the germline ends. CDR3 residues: CSVDGGTWGTEAFF. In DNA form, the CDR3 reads TGCAGCGTTGATGGTGGGACCTGGGGCACTGAAGCTTTCTTT.

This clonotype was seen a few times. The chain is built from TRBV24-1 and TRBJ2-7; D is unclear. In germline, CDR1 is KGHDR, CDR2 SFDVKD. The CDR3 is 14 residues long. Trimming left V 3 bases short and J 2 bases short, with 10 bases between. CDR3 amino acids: CATSDSRQPYEQYF. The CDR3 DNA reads TGTGCCACCAGTGATAGTCGGCAGCCCTACGAGCAGTACTTC.

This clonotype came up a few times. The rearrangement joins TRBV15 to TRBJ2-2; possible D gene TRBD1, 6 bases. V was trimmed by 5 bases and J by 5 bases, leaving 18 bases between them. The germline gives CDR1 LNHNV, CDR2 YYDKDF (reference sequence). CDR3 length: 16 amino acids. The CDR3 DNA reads TGTGCCACCAGCGGCGTCTGGGCAGGGGTGACCGGGGAGCTGTTTTTT. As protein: CATSGVWAGVTGELFF.

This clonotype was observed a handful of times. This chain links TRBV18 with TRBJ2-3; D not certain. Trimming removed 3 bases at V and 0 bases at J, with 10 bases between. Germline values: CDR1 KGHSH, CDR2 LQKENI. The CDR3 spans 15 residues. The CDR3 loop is CASSPSGPSTDTQYF. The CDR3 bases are TGTGCCAGCTCACCGTCGGGCCCAAGCACAGATACGCAGTATTTT. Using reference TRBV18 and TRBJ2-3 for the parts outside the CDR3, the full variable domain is NAGVMQNPRHLVRRRGQEARLRCSPMKGHSHVYWYRQLPEEGLKFMVYLQKENIIDESGMPKERFSAEFPKEGPSILRIQQVVRGDSAAYFCASSPSGPSTDTQYFGPGTRLTVL.

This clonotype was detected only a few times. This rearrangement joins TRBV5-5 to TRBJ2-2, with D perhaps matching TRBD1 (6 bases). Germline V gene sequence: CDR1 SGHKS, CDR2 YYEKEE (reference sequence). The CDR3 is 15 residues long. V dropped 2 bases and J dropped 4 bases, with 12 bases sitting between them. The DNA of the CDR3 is TGTGCCAGCAGCTTTCTTACAGGGCCCACCGGGGAGCTGTTTTTT. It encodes CASSFLTGPTGELFF.

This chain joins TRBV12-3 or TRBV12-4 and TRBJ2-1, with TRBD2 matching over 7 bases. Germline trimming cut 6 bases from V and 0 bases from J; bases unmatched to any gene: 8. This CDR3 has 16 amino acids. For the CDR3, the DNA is TGTGCCAGCAGCGGGTTGGAGCGGGGCTCCTACAATGAGCAGTTCTTC. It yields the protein CASSGLERGSYNEQFF.

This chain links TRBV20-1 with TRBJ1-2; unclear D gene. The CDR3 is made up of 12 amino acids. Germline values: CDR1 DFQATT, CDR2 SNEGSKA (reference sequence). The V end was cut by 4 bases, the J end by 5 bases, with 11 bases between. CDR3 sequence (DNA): TGCAGTGCTAAAGAAGGATGGTATGGCTACACCTTC. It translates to CSAKEGWYGYTF.

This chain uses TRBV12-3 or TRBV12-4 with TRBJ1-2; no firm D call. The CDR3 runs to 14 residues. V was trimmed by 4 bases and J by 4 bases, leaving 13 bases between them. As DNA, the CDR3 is TGTGCCAGCAGTTCCACGAGCGGTCTCTATGGCTACACCTTC. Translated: CASSSTSGLYGYTF.

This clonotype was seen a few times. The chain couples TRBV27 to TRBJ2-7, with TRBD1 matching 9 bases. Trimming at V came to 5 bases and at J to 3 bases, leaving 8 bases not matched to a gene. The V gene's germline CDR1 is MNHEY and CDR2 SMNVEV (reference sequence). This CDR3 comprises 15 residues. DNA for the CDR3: TGTGCCAGCAGTCTAACAGGGGGCTCTCGCTACGAGCAGTACTTC. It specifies CASSLTGGSRYEQYF.